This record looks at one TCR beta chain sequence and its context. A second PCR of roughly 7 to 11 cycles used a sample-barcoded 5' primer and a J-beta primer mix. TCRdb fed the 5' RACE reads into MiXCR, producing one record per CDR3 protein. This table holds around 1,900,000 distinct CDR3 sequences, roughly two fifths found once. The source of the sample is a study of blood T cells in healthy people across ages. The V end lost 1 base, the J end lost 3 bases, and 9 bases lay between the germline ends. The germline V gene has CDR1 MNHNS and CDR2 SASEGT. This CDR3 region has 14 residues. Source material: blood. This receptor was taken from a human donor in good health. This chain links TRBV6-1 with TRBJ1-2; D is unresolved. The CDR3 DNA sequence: TGTGCCAGCAGTGAAGGGAGGCGGTACTATGGCTACACCTTC. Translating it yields CASSEGRRYYGYTF.